Listed below are T cell receptor beta chains from one sample, sequenced in a study of T cells after posttransplantation cyclophosphamide. Method: immunoSEQ multiplex PCR; TCRdb's copy keeps in-frame clones and lacks some. The table shows about 31,000 clones, with 75% to 95% occurring only once. The material sequenced was naive CD4+ T cells sorted from PBMCs. These receptors were taken from a woman aged 55-69 years in good health, CMV-negative, and a related stem cell transplant donor. Each CDR3 is given with its conserved first and last residue. The D gene is left open where the match is weak. Only part of the rows carry a size: once, few, many, or a class if the clone is expanded.

d_call: NA
clone_size: NA
j_call: TRBJ2-3
v_call: TRBV28
cdr3_nt: TGTGCCAGCAGTTCCCTGGGGGCAATCACAGATACGCAGTATTTT
cdr3_aa: CASSSLGAITDTQYF

d_call: TRBD2
clone_size: NA
j_call: TRBJ2-7
v_call: TRBV11-2
cdr3_nt: TGTGCCAGCAGAAGTAGCGGGAGCTCCTACGAGCAGTACTTC
cdr3_aa: CASRSSGSSYEQYF

d_call: TRBD1
clone_size: NA
j_call: TRBJ2-2
v_call: TRBV27
cdr3_nt: TGTGCCAGCAAGACAGGGTCCTCTACCGGGGAGCTGTTTTTT
cdr3_aa: CASKTGSSTGELFF

d_call: NA
clone_size: NA
j_call: TRBJ1-3
v_call: TRBV7-9
cdr3_nt: TGTGCCAGCAGCTTAGGAGCTAGCTCTGGAAACACCATATATTTT
cdr3_aa: CASSLGASSGNTIYF

d_call: NA
clone_size: NA
j_call: TRBJ1-2
v_call: TRBV7-2
cdr3_nt: TGTGCCAGCAGCTTAGACCTAGCGGGCGGCTACACCTTC
cdr3_aa: CASSLDLAGGYTF

d_call: NA
clone_size: NA
j_call: TRBJ2-5
v_call: TRBV2
cdr3_nt: TGTGCCAGCAGAATTAGTAAAGAGCAGTACTTC
cdr3_aa: CASRISKEQYF

d_call: TRBD1
clone_size: NA
j_call: TRBJ1-2
v_call: TRBV30
cdr3_nt: TGTGCCTGGGGGACAGGGGGCGGATATGGCTACACCTTC
cdr3_aa: CAWGTGGGYGYTF

d_call: NA
clone_size: NA
j_call: TRBJ1-2
v_call: TRBV5-1
cdr3_nt: TGCGCCAGCAGCTTGGAACAGGGATATGGCTACACCTTC
cdr3_aa: CASSLEQGYGYTF

d_call: TRBD1
clone_size: NA
j_call: TRBJ1-1
v_call: TRBV6-6
cdr3_nt: TGTGCCAGCAGCGAACCGGGACAGGGGGCGCGAGGGGCTTTCTTT
cdr3_aa: CASSEPGQGARGAFF

d_call: NA
clone_size: NA
j_call: TRBJ2-3
v_call: TRBV18
cdr3_nt: TGTGCCAGCTCACCAAGTCGCCCAGTAAGCACAGATACGCAGTATTTT
cdr3_aa: CASSPSRPVSTDTQYF

d_call: TRBD2
clone_size: few
j_call: TRBJ2-5
v_call: TRBV2
cdr3_nt: TGTGCCAGCATGCGGGGGGAAGAGACCCAGTACTTC
cdr3_aa: CASMRGEETQYF

d_call: NA
clone_size: NA
j_call: TRBJ1-3
v_call: TRBV7-2
cdr3_nt: TGTGCCAGCAGCTTAGATGGCGGAAACACCATATATTTT
cdr3_aa: CASSLDGGNTIYF

d_call: NA
clone_size: NA
j_call: TRBJ2-3
v_call: TRBV7-2
cdr3_nt: TGTGCCAGCAGCAAGATACTGCCGAGCACAGATACGCAGTATTTT
cdr3_aa: CASSKILPSTDTQYF

d_call: TRBD1
clone_size: NA
j_call: TRBJ1-5
v_call: TRBV28
cdr3_nt: TGTGCCAGCAGTTTAACCTCGGACAGGATCAATCAGCCCCAGCATTTT
cdr3_aa: CASSLTSDRINQPQHF

d_call: NA
clone_size: NA
j_call: TRBJ1-3
v_call: TRBV19
cdr3_nt: TGTGCCAGTAGTCCGCGTCCCCCCTCTGGAAACACCATATATTTT
cdr3_aa: CASSPRPPSGNTIYF